This is a list of T cell receptor beta chains from one sample in a study of blood T cells in healthy people across ages. MiXCR was run by TCRdb on the 5' RACE reads, yielding one entry per CDR3 protein. The data show about a million distinct CDR3 sequences, around two fifths seen once. The specimen sequenced was blood. The origin of the receptors is a man aged 18 to 35 in good health. The CDR3 runs from the conserved cysteine through the conserved F or W. Fields, in order: D gene, J gene, clone size, V gene, CDR3 protein, CDR3 DNA. A D gene is named only where the DNA matches it firmly. Only part of the rows carry a size: once, few, many, or a class if the clone is expanded.

D: .
J: TRBJ2-4
size: .
V: TRBV30
CDR3: CAWSPPGTKGQYF
DNA: TGTGCCTGGAGTCCCCCCGGGACAAAAGGGCAGTACTTC

D: .
J: TRBJ1-6
size: .
V: TRBV4-1
CDR3: CASSQVQGNYNSPLHF
DNA: TGCGCCAGCAGCCAAGTTCAGGGCAACTATAATTCACCCCTCCACTTT

D: .
J: TRBJ2-3
size: .
V: TRBV11-1
CDR3: CASSARLRLAADTQYF
DNA: TGTGCCAGCAGCGCTCGCCTTCGCCTAGCCGCAGATACGCAGTATTTT

D: .
J: TRBJ2-3
size: .
V: TRBV9
CDR3: CASSVADRLRTDTQYF
DNA: TGTGCCAGCAGCGTAGCTGACCGACTTAGAACAGATACGCAGTATTTT

D: .
J: TRBJ1-2
size: few
V: TRBV20-1
CDR3: CSARSTENYDYTF
DNA: TGCAGTGCTAGATCGACAGAAAACTATGACTACACCTTC

D: .
J: TRBJ2-1
size: .
V: TRBV30
CDR3: CAWSVLNEQFF
DNA: TGTGCCTGGAGTGTACTCAATGAGCAGTTCTTC

D: TRBD1
J: TRBJ2-5
size: few
V: TRBV25-1
CDR3: CASSASRDRETQYF
DNA: TGTGCCAGCAGTGCCTCACGGGACAGAGAGACCCAGTACTTC

D: TRBD1
J: TRBJ1-1
size: few
V: TRBV7-2
CDR3: CASSFPGQRFTEAFF
DNA: TGTGCCAGCAGCTTCCCGGGACAGCGGTTCACTGAAGCTTTCTTT

D: .
J: TRBJ2-3
size: .
V: TRBV20-1
CDR3: CSPLHQDTQYF
DNA: TGCAGCCCCTTACATCAAGATACGCAGTATTTT

D: .
J: TRBJ2-4
size: .
V: TRBV9
CDR3: CASSVETQVPRNIQYF
DNA: TGTGCCAGCAGCGTAGAAACCCAGGTACCTAGGAACATTCAGTACTTC

D: TRBD2
J: TRBJ2-7
size: .
V: TRBV9
CDR3: CASSVEGRDEQYF
DNA: TGTGCCAGCAGCGTAGAGGGGAGGGATGAGCAGTACTTC

D: TRBD2
J: TRBJ2-2
size: .
V: TRBV6-5
CDR3: CASSYSRLAAGELFF
DNA: TGTGCCAGCAGTTACTCGCGACTAGCGGCCGGGGAGCTGTTTTTT

D: .
J: TRBJ1-6
size: .
V: TRBV7-9
CDR3: CASSLEGLADSPLHF
DNA: TGTGCCAGCAGCTTAGAGGGGTTGGCGGATTCACCCCTCCACTTT

D: .
J: TRBJ2-7
size: .
V: TRBV6-5
CDR3: CASSYRYEQYF
DNA: TGTGCCAGCAGTTACCGATACGAGCAGTACTTC

D: .
J: TRBJ1-2
size: few
V: TRBV18
CDR3: CASSPPSSFGYTF
DNA: TGTGCCAGCTCACCCCCTTCCAGCTTCGGCTACACCTTC

D: .
J: TRBJ2-1
size: .
V: TRBV2
CDR3: CASRAGPANNEQFF
DNA: TGTGCCAGCAGGGCTGGCCCAGCGAACAATGAGCAGTTCTTC

D: .
J: TRBJ1-1
size: .
V: TRBV6-2/TRBV6-3
CDR3: CVSSVETYADTEAFF
DNA: TGTGTCAGCAGTGTAGAAACATACGCTGACACTGAAGCTTTCTTT

D: TRBD2
J: TRBJ2-3
size: few
V: TRBV20-1
CDR3: CSAQPGGAVDTQYF
DNA: TGCAGTGCCCAACCCGGGGGGGCCGTAGATACGCAGTATTTT

D: .
J: TRBJ1-3
size: .
V: TRBV29-1
CDR3: CSVEAGNTIYF
DNA: TGCAGCGTTGAGGCTGGAAACACCATATATTTT

D: .
J: TRBJ1-1
size: .
V: TRBV28
CDR3: CASSLQGVGWGEAFF
DNA: TGTGCCAGCAGTTTACAGGGTGTGGGTTGGGGTGAAGCTTTCTTT

D: TRBD2
J: TRBJ2-5
size: .
V: TRBV4-3
CDR3: CASSLAGGQTQYF
DNA: TGCGCCAGCAGTTTAGCGGGGGGGCAGACCCAGTACTTC

D: .
J: TRBJ2-5
size: .
V: TRBV2
CDR3: CASSVDSEQYF
DNA: TGTGCCAGCAGTGTCGATAGTGAGCAGTACTTC

D: .
J: TRBJ2-1
size: once
V: TRBV2
CDR3: CASTPVSSYNEQFF
DNA: TGTGCCAGCACCCCAGTTAGCTCCTACAATGAGCAGTTCTTC

D: .
J: TRBJ2-2
size: .
V: TRBV5-5
CDR3: CASSLGRIKAGELFF
DNA: TGTGCCAGCAGCTTGGGACGGATTAAAGCCGGGGAGCTGTTTTTT

D: .
J: TRBJ1-2
size: .
V: TRBV6-5
CDR3: CASCPGATYGYTF
DNA: TGTGCCAGTTGCCCCGGGGCGACCTATGGCTACACCTTC

D: .
J: TRBJ2-7
size: .
V: TRBV10-3
CDR3: CAISAEGDEQYF
DNA: TGTGCCATCAGTGCCGAGGGAGATGAGCAGTACTTC